Presented here are 28 T cell receptor beta chains from one specimen sequenced in a study of T cell responses to AZD1222 COVID-19 vaccine. The data were produced by immunoSEQ multiplex PCR, yet TCRdb's version contains in-frame clones alone and is incomplete. The data show under 95,000 clones, more than 90% seen once. Sequencing used peripheral blood, obtained on day 0 of AZD1222 vaccination. The origin of the receptors is an adult in good health.

V is TRBV19 and J is TRBJ2-2; 10 bases map to TRBD2. Germline assignment: CDR1 LNHDA and CDR2 SQIVND (reference sequence). The V and J ends lost 5 bases and 4 bases, in that order; junction bases with no gene match: 10. CDR3 size: 17 residues. The CDR3 bases are TGTGCCAGTAGTCTAACCGGACTAGCGGAAACCACCGGGGAGCTGTTTTTT. The encoded protein is CASSLTGLAETTGELFF.

This chain uses TRBV7-9 with TRBJ1-1, with D unclear. Trimming pared 5 bases from V and 10 bases from J, leaving 8 bases between. Germline-derived CDR1 and CDR2 are SEHNR and FQNEAQ (reference sequence). This CDR3 contains 10 residues. The chain's CDR3 is CASSPSRAFF. DNA of the CDR3: TGTGCCAGCAGCCCGTCGAGAGCTTTCTTT.

V is TRBV6-5 and J is TRBJ1-1, with D unclear. The CDR3 covers 13 residues. Germline V gene sequence: CDR1 MNHEY, CDR2 SVGAGI. V lost 8 bases to trimming and J lost 0 bases, with 10 bases between them. CDR3 nucleotides: TGTGCCAGCTTACCAAGCATGAACACTGAAGCTTTCTTT. This translates into CASLPSMNTEAFF.

Here the CDR3 reads CASSLGSREQFF. The CDR3 DNA is TGTGCCAGCAGTTTGGGTAGCAGGGAGCAGTTCTTC. The rearrangement uses TRBV28 and TRBJ2-1; the D is unclear. The CDR3 loop spans 12 amino acids. Germline assignment: CDR1 MDHEN and CDR2 SYDVKM. With 3 bases removed from V and 10 bases from J, the gap between germline ends came to 10 bases. Supplemented by reference TRBV28 and TRBJ2-1, the full variable domain reads DVKVTQSSRYLVKRTGEKVFLECVQDMDHENMFWYRQDPGLGLRLIYFSYDVKMKEKGDIPEGYSVSREKKERFSLILESASTNQTSMYLCASSLGSREQFFGPGTRLTVL.

The chain carries TRBV7-8 and TRBJ2-2; possibly TRBD1 for D (5 bases). CDR3 length equals 17 residues. CDR1 SGHVS and CDR2 FQNEAQ come from the germline V gene. V lost 1 base and J lost 4, with 16 bases in between. CDR3 region: CASSLGGDSRSTGELFF. Written as DNA, the CDR3 is TGTGCCAGCAGCTTAGGCGGTGACAGTCGAAGCACCGGGGAGCTGTTTTTT.

This rearrangement joins TRBV24-1 to TRBJ2-1; 7 bases are a match to TRBD1. Germline V lookup: CDR1 KGHDR, CDR2 SFDVKD. Losses at the gene ends were 5 bases for V and 6 bases for J; bases not matched to a gene: 6. CDR3 length: 14 residues. The CDR3, as DNA: TGTGCCACCAGTGCCAATCGACAGGGCAATGAGCAGTTCTTC. It specifies CATSANRQGNEQFF.

This sequence joins TRBV6-5 and TRBJ2-1; 8 bases match TRBD2. Germline CDR1 is MNHEY and CDR2 is SVGAGI. After removal of 0 bases from V and 7 bases from J, the junction contained 5 bases not matched to a gene. The CDR3 runs to 15 residues. The CDR3 DNA reads TGTGCCAGCAGTTACTCGTCGGGGGGGCCAAATGAGCAGTTCTTC. Its protein is CASSYSSGGPNEQFF.

The chain recombines TRBV6-2 or TRBV6-3 with TRBJ2-7; 11 bases are a match to TRBD2. V trimming: 0 bases; J trimming: 0 bases; junction bases outside the gene matches: 10. This CDR3 contains 19 residues. The germline V gene encodes CDR1 MNHEY and CDR2 SVGEGT. CDR3 sequence (DNA): TGTGCCAGCAGTTACTCGATGGTAGCGGGAGGGCCTGGCTCCTACGAGCAGTACTTC. It codes for CASSYSMVAGGPGSYEQYF.

This chain joins TRBV6-5 and TRBJ1-4; weak D call: TRBD1 (6 bases). CDR1 and CDR2 from the germline V gene are MNHEY and SVGAGI. There are 15 residues in the CDR3. V lost 2 bases to trimming and J lost 3 bases, with 10 bases between them. The CDR3 sequence: CASSYGGGANEKLFF. In nucleotides, the CDR3 is TGTGCCAGCAGTTACGGAGGGGGAGCTAATGAAAAACTGTTTTTT.

The V and J genes are TRBV11-2 and TRBJ2-7, with 8 bases fitting TRBD1. Losses at the gene ends were 3 bases for V and 4 bases for J; bases not matched to a gene: 5. CDR1 is SGHAT, CDR2 FQNNGV, per germline. CDR3 size: 14 residues. CDR3 amino acids: CASSFGTGPYEQYF. CDR3 nucleotide sequence: TGTGCCAGCAGCTTCGGGACAGGACCGTACGAGCAGTACTTC.

This clone was picked up a small number of times. This chain uses TRBV10-3 with TRBJ2-7, with D possibly TRBD1 on 5 matching bases. This CDR3 has 13 residues. V lost 6 bases to trimming and J lost 1 base, with 10 bases between them. Germline V gene lookup returns CDR1 ENHRY and CDR2 SYGVKD. The CDR3 DNA reads TGTGCCATCAGAGTAGACAGTTCCTACGAGCAGTACTTC. This translates into CAIRVDSSYEQYF.

This sequence joins TRBV11-1 and TRBJ1-2; D gene ambiguous. CDR1 is SGHAT and CDR2 is FQDESV in the germline V gene (reference sequence). The CDR3 covers 12 residues. Trimming left V 6 bases short and J 4 bases short, with 9 bases between. This CDR3 reads CASRGQSYGYTF. For the CDR3, the DNA is TGTGCCAGCAGGGGCCAGAGCTATGGCTACACCTTC.

This clone was observed a single time. The chain carries TRBV3-1 (or the pseudogene TRBV3-2) and TRBJ1-2, with D hard to call. Germline loops: CDR1 LGHDT, CDR2 YNNKEL (reference sequence). This CDR3 comprises 11 residues. Trimming stripped 0 bases from V and 6 bases from J, with 2 bases between. CDR3 in amino acids: CASSQEDGYTF. CDR3 coding DNA: TGTGCCAGCAGCCAAGAGGATGGCTACACCTTC.

The chain carries TRBV5-1 and TRBJ2-2, with 8 bases aligning to TRBD2. Trimming at V came to 6 bases and at J to 9 bases, leaving 10 bases not matched to a gene. This CDR3 is 14 amino acids long. Germline V lookup: CDR1 SGHRS, CDR2 YFSETQ. The CDR3 protein is CASTSSGGGRELFF. CDR3 in DNA: TGCGCCAGCACCTCCAGCGGGGGTGGCCGGGAGCTGTTTTTT.

This clone was counted only a few times. This chain links TRBV7-9 with TRBJ1-4, with D unresolved. Germline V gives CDR1 SEHNR, CDR2 FQNEAQ (reference sequence). V gave up 5 bases and J gave up 5 bases, with 6 bases separating them. CDR3 size: 12 residues. The CDR3 DNA sequence: TGTGCCAGCAGCCCCCAAAATGAAAAACTGTTTTTT. It codes for CASSPQNEKLFF.

The genes are TRBV2 and TRBJ1-6, with a possible D match to TRBD1 (6 bases). The CDR3 sequence is 14 residues long. Trimming pared 3 bases from V and 10 bases from J, leaving 13 bases between. Germline lookup yields CDR1 SNHLY and CDR2 FYNNEI. DNA for the CDR3: TGTGCCAGCAGTGATAACAGGGTAGGCTCACCCCTCCACTTT. This sequence encodes CASSDNRVGSPLHF.

CDR3 DNA: TGTGCCACCAGAATAGCGGGAGGCTCCTACGAGCAGTACTTC. Translation: CATRIAGGSYEQYF. The V call is TRBV5-4, the J call TRBJ2-7; the match to TRBD2 covers 10 bases. Germline V gives CDR1 SGHNT, CDR2 YYREEE (reference sequence). J gave up 0 bases and V 9 bases, and 6 bases lay outside the gene matches. The CDR3 runs 14 residues.

The V gene is TRBV11-2, the J gene TRBJ1-2, with D perhaps TRBD1 (5 bases). Germline V lookup: CDR1 SGHAT, CDR2 FQNNGV. V lost 5 bases, J lost 4 bases, and 17 bases lay in between. CDR3 length: 15 residues. CDR3 coding DNA: TGTGCCAGCAGCACCACCGGGGCGTTAGGCTATGGCTACACCTTC. Translating it yields CASSTTGALGYGYTF. Using reference TRBV11-2 and TRBJ1-2 for the parts outside the CDR3, the full variable domain is EAGVAQSPRYKIIEKRQSVAFWCNPISGHATLYWYQQILGQGPKLLIQFQNNGVVDDSQLPKDRFSAERLKGVDSTLKIQPAKLEDSAVYLCASSTTGALGYGYTFGSGTRLTVV.

The table lists this clone with a few counts. The V and J genes are TRBV11-3 and TRBJ2-2; TRBD2 aligns across 8 bases. The CDR3 totals 16 residues. In germline, CDR1 is SGHNT, CDR2 YENEEA. Losses at the gene ends were 1 base for V and 3 bases for J; bases not matched to a gene: 4. As DNA, the CDR3 is TGTGCCAGCAGCTTAGGAGCGGGAGTGGACACCGGGGAGCTGTTTTTT. Translated, it gives CASSLGAGVDTGELFF.

The rearrangement uses TRBV15 and TRBJ1-1; no clear D. Trimming shortened V by 0 bases and J by 3 bases, and 11 bases separated the two germline ends. The germline V gene encodes CDR1 LNHNV and CDR2 YYDKDF (reference sequence). The CDR3 sequence is 15 residues long. CDR3 region: CATSRDWATDTEAFF. The DNA for the CDR3 is TGTGCCACCAGCAGAGATTGGGCCACCGACACTGAAGCTTTCTTT.

This chain joins TRBV19 and TRBJ1-5; 7 bases fit TRBD1. The germline V gene encodes CDR1 LNHDA and CDR2 SQIVND (reference sequence). The CDR3 runs to 17 residues. The ends lost 0 bases at V and 2 bases at J; junction bases unmatched: 7. CDR3 DNA: TGTGCCAGTAGTATAGATAGAGACAGGGCGGGCAATCAGCCCCAGCATTTT. Its translation is CASSIDRDRAGNQPQHF.

For this clone: A read error may produce the germline difference seen at one junction end. This chain uses TRBV7-3 with TRBJ1-1; 7 bases agree with TRBD1. Germline V lookup: CDR1 SGHTA, CDR2 FQGTGA. The CDR3 loop spans 15 amino acids. CDR3 amino acids: CASSLTNTGATEAFF. In DNA form, the CDR3 reads TGTGCCAGCAGCCTAACGAACACAGGGGCCACTGAAGCTTTCTTT.

The CDR3 is CASSYATGNTIYF. CDR3 nucleotide sequence: TGTGCCAGCAGTTACGCTACAGGAAACACCATATATTTT. This chain links TRBV6-5 with TRBJ1-3; D remains ambiguous. Trimming pared 2 bases from V and 4 bases from J, leaving 6 bases between. The CDR3 extends over 13 amino acids. Germline CDR1 is MNHEY and CDR2 is SVGAGI.

This chain joins TRBV5-4 and TRBJ2-1; 8 bases are shared with TRBD2. The CDR3 loop spans 13 amino acids. In germline, CDR1 is SGHNT, CDR2 YYREEE (reference sequence). The junction had 3 bases not matched to a gene; V was cut back by 2 bases and J by 8 bases. Written as DNA, the CDR3 is TGTGCCAGCAGCTTACCAGCGGGGGATGAGCAGTTCTTC. Its translation: CASSLPAGDEQFF.

The chain employs TRBV5-5 and TRBJ1-1, with D unresolved. This CDR3 has 15 amino acids. Trimming cost V 5 bases and J 0 bases, with 14 bases left between them. CDR1 and CDR2 (germline): SGHKS, YYEKEE (reference sequence). CDR3 sequence (DNA): TGTGCCAGCAGTTCTGTCGTCAGCATGAACACTGAAGCTTTCTTT. Encoded protein: CASSSVVSMNTEAFF.

The chain links TRBV7-2 to TRBJ2-1; maybe TRBD2 (5 bases). V dropped 0 bases and J dropped 7 bases, with 13 bases sitting between them. CDR3 length equals 15 residues. CDR1 and CDR2 (germline): SGHTA, FQGNSA. In DNA form, the CDR3 reads TGTGCCAGCAGCTTAGCGTGGACGGGAACGAATGAGCAGTTCTTC. Translated: CASSLAWTGTNEQFF.

This clone was seen more than once but under ten times. The chain has TRBV6-6 and TRBJ1-3, with D hard to call. The V gene's germline CDR1 is MNHNY and CDR2 SVGAGI (reference sequence). This CDR3 is built from 14 residues. V was pared by 0 bases and J by 3 bases, with 6 bases between. The CDR3 coding sequence is TGTGCCAGCAGTTACTCAGGGAATGGAAACACCATATATTTT. The encoded protein is CASSYSGNGNTIYF.

The V call is TRBV19, the J call TRBJ1-5, with D perhaps matching TRBD1 (5 bases). The CDR3 extends over 15 amino acids. V was pared by 2 bases and J by 6 bases, with 14 bases between. CDR1 LNHDA and CDR2 SQIVND come from the germline V gene (reference sequence). The CDR3 spells CASSIQGRRAQPQHF. The DNA of the CDR3 is TGTGCCAGTAGTATACAGGGCCGACGGGCTCAGCCCCAGCATTTT.